The 30 T cell receptor beta chains below come from one sample, sequenced in a study of blood T cell repertoires in COVID-19. The repertoire was sequenced with immunoSEQ multiplex PCR; TCRdb's copy has only in-frame clones and lacks some. This sample has 300,000 or so clones; about nine tenths occur once, and the top ten carry 10%. Sequencing input: PBMCs or T cells enriched from blood (not recorded which). The receptors shown here come from a woman between 18 and 30 years old who had recovered from COVID-19.

V is TRBV5-1 and J is TRBJ2-3, with 11 bases that match TRBD1. CDR1 and CDR2 (germline): SGHRS, YFSETQ. V was pared by 3 bases and J by 5 bases, with 5 bases of the junction left unmatched. The CDR3 is 15 amino acids. The CDR3 here is CASSSGQGAIDTQYF. CDR3 nucleotide sequence: TGCGCCAGCAGCTCCGGACAGGGGGCAATAGATACGCAGTATTTT.

V and J are TRBV14 and TRBJ1-5; 11 bases are shared with TRBD1. Looked up from germline, CDR1 is SGHDN and CDR2 is FVKESK. V gave up 2 bases and J gave up 2 bases; unmatched junction bases: 8. This CDR3 comprises 18 residues. The DNA for the CDR3 is TGTGCCAGCAGCCAATCGCGGGACAGGGGGAGAGGCAATCAGCCCCAGCATTTT. It specifies CASSQSRDRGRGNQPQHF.

The chain uses TRBV6-5 and TRBJ1-3; no reliable D call. V lost 6 bases to trimming and J lost 4 bases, with 16 bases between them. CDR3 length equals 15 residues. The germline V gene has CDR1 MNHEY and CDR2 SVGAGI. CDR3 loop: CASRADWGAGNTIYF. The DNA of the CDR3 is TGTGCCAGCAGGGCCGATTGGGGAGCAGGAAACACCATATATTTT.

V and J are TRBV2 and TRBJ1-6; D is ambiguous. The length of the CDR3 is 16 residues. Deletions cut 8 bases from V and 0 bases from J, with 14 bases between. The germline V gene encodes CDR1 SNHLY and CDR2 FYNNEI. The chain's CDR3 is CASGGRESSYNSPLHF. CDR3 sequence (DNA): TGTGCCAGCGGAGGACGGGAAAGCTCCTATAATTCACCCCTCCACTTT.

The chain carries TRBV28 and TRBJ1-6, with D possibly matching TRBD1 (6 bases). The V gene's germline CDR1 is MDHEN and CDR2 SYDVKM. The V gene lost 6 bases and the J gene lost 8 bases, with 11 bases spanning the gap. CDR3 length equals 13 residues. The CDR3 nucleotides are TGTGCCAGCAGCGCGCCAGGGGATTCACCCCTCCACTTT. The encoded protein is CASSAPGDSPLHF.

V is TRBV27 and J is TRBJ2-1; the D gene is possibly TRBD1 (6 bases). V was shortened by 5 bases and J by 9 bases, with 8 bases between the two germline ends. The germline CDR1 and CDR2 sequences are MNHEY and SMNVEV (reference sequence). This CDR3 comprises 11 residues. Here the CDR3 reads CASSQGFEQFF. CDR3 coding DNA: TGTGCCAGCAGTCAGGGGTTTGAGCAGTTCTTC.

This clone was observed a few times. The V call is TRBV5-1, the J call TRBJ2-2, with 10 bases fitting TRBD1. The CDR3 runs 14 residues. Germline CDR1 reads SGHRS; CDR2 reads YFSETQ. V was pared by 4 bases and J by 7 bases, with 4 bases of the junction left unmatched. CDR3 in amino acids: CASSRDRGIGELFF. The CDR3, as DNA: TGCGCCAGCAGCCGGGACAGGGGAATCGGGGAGCTGTTTTTT. The full variable domain, completed using reference TRBV5-1 and TRBJ2-2, is KAGVTQTPRYLIKTRGQQVTLSCSPISGHRSVSWYQQTPGQGLQFLFEYFSETQRNKGNFPGRFSGRQFSNSRSEMNVSTLELGDSALYLCASSRDRGIGELFFGEGSRLTVL.

The table lists this clone with a count of one. The rearrangement links TRBV12-3 or TRBV12-4 to TRBJ1-5; D is uncertain. V lost 5 bases and J lost 3, with 8 bases in between. The CDR3 runs 13 residues. In DNA, the CDR3 is TGTGCCAGCAGTGACTTCCCCAATCAGCCCCAGCATTTT. Protein sequence: CASSDFPNQPQHF.

This clone was recorded once. The chain has TRBV11-2 and TRBJ1-2; D gene ambiguous. V lost 2 bases and J lost 4, with 14 bases in between. CDR1 and CDR2 from the germline V gene are SGHAT and FQNNGV. The CDR3 extends over 15 amino acids. The chain's CDR3 is CASSLSPGEFYGYTF. The CDR3 nucleotides are TGTGCCAGCAGCTTATCTCCTGGGGAGTTCTATGGCTACACCTTC.

The V and J genes are TRBV27 and TRBJ1-5; D gene unclear. The CDR3 contains 12 residues. Germline assignment: CDR1 MNHEY and CDR2 SMNVEV (reference sequence). Trimming removed 10 bases at V and 6 bases at J, with 13 bases between. CDR3 DNA: TGTGCCACCTCCGACGGCGGTCAGCCCCAGCATTTT. Translation gives CATSDGGQPQHF.

The chain has TRBV5-6 and TRBJ1-1; 7 bases line up with TRBD1. Germline V lookup: CDR1 SGHDT, CDR2 YYEEEE. The CDR3 is 15 amino acids. V gave up 0 bases and J gave up 4 bases; unmatched junction bases: 6. The CDR3, as DNA: TGTGCCAGCAGCTTGGACAGGGGTGGGACCACTGAAGCTTTCTTT. Protein sequence: CASSLDRGGTTEAFF.

The V and J genes are TRBV6-5 and TRBJ2-7; TRBD2 matches at 11 bases. There are 15 residues in the CDR3. Germline V gives CDR1 MNHEY, CDR2 SVGAGI. The trim removed 1 base at V and 4 bases at J, leaving 3 bases unmatched. CDR3 protein: CASSYYGLAGYEQYF. CDR3 sequence (DNA): TGTGCCAGCAGTTACTACGGACTAGCGGGTTACGAGCAGTACTTC.

This chain links TRBV7-8 with TRBJ1-1; D remains ambiguous. CDR3 length: 13 residues. In germline, CDR1 is SGHVS, CDR2 FQNEAQ. With 1 base removed from V and 7 bases from J, the gap between germline ends came to 10 bases. CDR3 coding DNA: TGTGCCAGCAGCTTAGGTGGCGGGGTTGAAGCTTTCTTT. It specifies CASSLGGGVEAFF.

The chain links TRBV9 to TRBJ1-2, with a weak D call TRBD1 (5 bases). Deletions cut 4 bases from V and 6 bases from J, with 19 bases between. Germline values: CDR1 SGDLS, CDR2 YYNGEE. The CDR3 spans 15 residues. The CDR3: CASSPQSQGVDGYTF. The CDR3 DNA reads TGTGCCAGCAGCCCTCAAAGTCAAGGGGTGGATGGCTACACCTTC.

The V gene is TRBV29-1, the J gene TRBJ2-1; 13 nucleotides line up with TRBD2. V was clipped by 3 bases and J by 10 bases; unmatched bases: 3. The germline CDR1 and CDR2 sequences are SQVTM and ANQGSEA. The CDR3 is made up of 13 amino acids. DNA for the CDR3: TGCAGCGTTGATGGACTAGCGGGAGCGGAGCAGTTCTTC. Protein product: CSVDGLAGAEQFF.

The chain carries TRBV2 and TRBJ2-7; TRBD1 matches 9 bases. Germline V gene sequence: CDR1 SNHLY, CDR2 FYNNEI. The V gene end was trimmed by 8 bases and the J gene end by 2 bases; junction bases not matched to a gene: 10. The CDR3 loop spans 15 amino acids. The CDR3 loop is CASGGTGLRPYEQYF. In DNA form, the CDR3 reads TGTGCCAGCGGGGGGACAGGGCTGAGACCCTACGAGCAGTACTTC.

The V gene is TRBV6-5, the J gene TRBJ1-2, with D perhaps matching TRBD1 (5 bases). The length of the CDR3 is 15 residues. Per germline, CDR1 MNHEY and CDR2 SVGAGI. Trimming removed 7 bases from V and 4 bases from J, with 19 bases in between. CDR3 region: CASTKRGGAGYGYTF. The CDR3 DNA is TGTGCCAGCACCAAGCGTGGAGGGGCGGGCTATGGCTACACCTTC.

The rearrangement uses TRBV6-5 and TRBJ1-1, with 9 bases aligning to TRBD1. V was pared by 6 bases and J by 4 bases, with 9 bases of the junction left unmatched. This CDR3 is 15 amino acids long. Germline values: CDR1 MNHEY, CDR2 SVGAGI. The CDR3 DNA follows: TGTGCCAGCAGGTACCCGGACAGGGGCGGCACTGAAGCTTTCTTT. Translating gives CASRYPDRGGTEAFF.

The J gene is TRBJ1-4, the V gene TRBV7-9, with D possibly TRBD1 on 5 matching bases. The CDR3 contains 15 residues. The V end lost 3 bases, the J end lost 5 bases, and 13 bases lay between the germline ends. The germline CDR1 and CDR2 sequences are SEHNR and FQNEAQ (reference sequence). CDR3 region: CASSFPGWGNEKLFF. The CDR3 region has the DNA TGTGCCAGCAGCTTCCCCGGCTGGGGCAATGAAAAACTGTTTTTT.

The chain recombines TRBV11-2 with TRBJ2-5, with D maybe TRBD2 (6 bases). Per germline, CDR1 SGHAT and CDR2 FQNNGV. The CDR3 runs to 16 residues. V dropped 3 bases and J dropped 1 base, with 15 bases sitting between them. The CDR3 sequence is CASSFKPAGSQETQYF. The CDR3 DNA reads as TGTGCCAGCAGCTTTAAGCCGGCGGGGTCCCAAGAGACCCAGTACTTC.

The chain uses TRBV28 and TRBJ1-4, with 10 bases that match TRBD1. CDR3 length: 14 residues. In germline, CDR1 is MDHEN, CDR2 SYDVKM. After removal of 6 bases from V and 8 bases from J, the junction contained 6 bases not matched to a gene. CDR3 residues: CASSTDRGWEKLFF. The DNA for the CDR3 is TGTGCCAGCAGCACGGACAGGGGGTGGGAAAAACTGTTTTTT.

V is TRBV2 and J is TRBJ2-1; possibly TRBD2 for D (5 bases). Germline V lookup: CDR1 SNHLY, CDR2 FYNNEI. V gave up 5 bases and J gave up 5 bases, with 13 bases separating them. The CDR3 has 14 residues. The CDR3 bases are TGTGCCAGCAGTCTCTTCGGACTGAACAATGAGCAGTTCTTC. Translating gives CASSLFGLNNEQFF. Full variable domain (remainder filled in from reference TRBV2 and TRBJ2-1): EPEVTQTPSHQVTQMGQEVILRCVPISNHLYFYWYRQILGQKVEFLVSFYNNEISEKSEIFDDQFSVERPDGSNFTLKIRSTKLEDSAMYFCASSLFGLNNEQFFGPGTRLTVL.

The V and J genes are TRBV4-1 and TRBJ1-1; D remains unclear. The CDR3 consists of 15 residues. Germline loops: CDR1 MGHRA, CDR2 YSYEKL. V lost 0 bases, J lost 5 bases, and 13 bases lay in between. The DNA for the CDR3 is TGCGCCAGCAGCCAAGACCCTACCCCGGGAACTGAAGCTTTCTTT. It specifies CASSQDPTPGTEAFF.

This clone occurred once. The V gene is TRBV5-5, the J gene TRBJ2-4, with TRBD2 identical over 7 bases. This CDR3 contains 18 residues. J was trimmed by 0 bases and V by 4 bases; bases with no gene match: 13. The V gene's germline CDR1 is SGHKS and CDR2 YYEKEE (reference sequence). For the CDR3, the DNA is TGTGCCAGCAGCCTCCGGGTGGGGGAGGGTTTAGCCAAAAACATTCAGTACTTC. It encodes CASSLRVGEGLAKNIQYF.

This clone was picked up a small number of times. The V and J genes are TRBV3-1 (or the pseudogene TRBV3-2) and TRBJ2-3, with 7 bases lining up with TRBD2. In germline, CDR1 is LGHDT, CDR2 YNNKEL (reference sequence). Unmatched junction bases numbered 5, after V lost 0 bases and J lost 2 bases. CDR3 length: 16 amino acids. The CDR3 loop reads CASSQEGGGHTDTQYF. The DNA of the CDR3 is TGTGCCAGCAGCCAAGAAGGCGGGGGTCACACAGATACGCAGTATTTT.

The gene calls are TRBV5-6 and TRBJ2-7, with a possible D match to TRBD1 (7 bases). The CDR3 consists of 14 residues. CDR1 SGHDT and CDR2 YYEEEE come from the germline V gene. Trimming stripped 4 bases from V and 5 bases from J, with 16 bases between. CDR3 loop: CASSLRDSSNEQYF. CDR3 nucleotides: TGTGCCAGCAGCCTGCGGGACAGCAGCAACGAGCAGTACTTC.

The chain combines TRBV19 with TRBJ1-2; 11 bases align to TRBD1. Unmatched junction bases numbered 17, after V lost 4 bases and J lost 4 bases. CDR1 is LNHDA and CDR2 is SQIVND in the germline V gene (reference sequence). There are 19 residues in the CDR3. CDR3 residues: CASSTPDRGLLSPLYGYTF. The CDR3 nucleotides read TGTGCCAGTAGTACCCCGGACAGGGGGCTCTTGTCACCTCTCTATGGCTACACCTTC. Filled out from reference TRBV19 and TRBJ1-2, the complete variable domain reads DGGITQSPKYLFRKEGQNVTLSCEQNLNHDAMYWYRQDPGQGLRLIYYSQIVNDFQKGDIAEGYSVSREKKESFPLTVTSAQKNPTAFYLCASSTPDRGLLSPLYGYTFGSGTRLTVV.

In its sample, this clone was seen once. The chain recombines TRBV3-1 (or the pseudogene TRBV3-2) with TRBJ2-7; D is unclear. The germline V gene has CDR1 LGHDT and CDR2 YNNKEL (reference sequence). V lost 4 bases to trimming and J lost 0 bases, with 4 bases between them. There are 12 residues in the CDR3. This chain's CDR3 is CASSRLSYEQYF. CDR3 coding DNA: TGTGCCAGCAGCCGGCTCTCCTACGAGCAGTACTTC.

The J gene is TRBJ2-3, the V gene TRBV2; the match to TRBD2 covers 9 bases. The junction had 14 bases not matched to a gene; V was cut back by 4 bases and J by 0 bases. The CDR3 is 19 amino acids. Germline V gives CDR1 SNHLY, CDR2 FYNNEI. DNA of the CDR3: TGTGCCAGCAGTGCAGCCGCCGTTTTGCGGGGGGGGAGCACAGATACGCAGTATTTT. As protein: CASSAAAVLRGGSTDTQYF.

The chain recombines TRBV20-1 with TRBJ2-5; 7 bases agree with TRBD1. V was pared by 3 bases and J by 5 bases, with 3 bases of the junction left unmatched. CDR1 is DFQATT and CDR2 is SNEGSKA in the germline V gene (reference sequence). The CDR3 extends over 12 amino acids. The CDR3 region has the DNA TGCAGTGCTAGTATAGGGGGCGAGACCCAGTACTTC. Translated, it gives CSASIGGETQYF.